What follows describes a single TCR beta chain. TCRdb's table, derived via immunoSEQ multiplex PCR, lists solely in-frame clones and lacks some. Found here are some 25,000 clones, approximately 94% of them singletons; the top ten hold around 4%. This specimen comes from a study of blood T cell repertoires in COVID-19. Study at large: T cells, B-cell-depleted T cells, or PBMCs provided the cDNA or gDNA that served as material.

CDR1 and CDR2 (germline): KGHSH, LQKENI. V lost 0 bases to trimming and J lost 5 bases; unmatched junction nucleotides: 6. CDR3 length: 15 residues. The chain combines TRBV18 with TRBJ1-1; TRBD1 aligns across 7 bases. The clonotype originates from a woman in her 50s with active COVID-19. Sequencing was carried out using peripheral blood. CDR3 in amino acids: CASSPPQGGGTEAFF. The CDR3 DNA sequence: TGTGCCAGCTCACCACCTCAGGGGGGAGGAACTGAAGCTTTCTTT.